These 27 T cell receptor beta chains share one sample of origin, sequenced in a study of neurological immune-mediated disorders. TCRdb re-called the 5' RACE reads with MiXCR, one entry per CDR3 protein. The sample has 50,000 to 75,000 distinct CDR3 sequences, around 4% seen once; the top ten hold roughly 2.7%. Sequences were obtained from PBMCs. These receptors all come from a man in his fifties or sixties with multiple sclerosis.

This clonotype was seen repeatedly, ten times or more. This chain connects TRBV5-1 to TRBJ1-5, with D perhaps matching TRBD1 (6 bases). Germline V lookup: CDR1 SGHRS, CDR2 YFSETQ. The germline V and J ends were trimmed by 0 bases and 2 bases, with 12 bases remaining between them. CDR3 length: 16 amino acids. CDR3 nucleotide sequence: TGCGCCAGCAGCTTGGGTCCAGGGGCGGGCAATCAGCCCCAGCATTTT. As protein: CASSLGPGAGNQPQHF. Full variable domain (missing parts from reference TRBV5-1 and TRBJ1-5): KAGVTQTPRYLIKTRGQQVTLSCSPISGHRSVSWYQQTPGQGLQFLFEYFSETQRNKGNFPGRFSGRQFSNSRSEMNVSTLELGDSALYLCASSLGPGAGNQPQHFGDGTRLSIL.

Many counts were recorded for this clonotype. The chain recombines TRBV29-1 with TRBJ1-3; D call uncertain. Germline V gives CDR1 SQVTM, CDR2 ANQGSEA. The V and J ends lost 4 bases and 0 bases respectively, with 4 bases between them. The CDR3 length is 12 residues. The CDR3, as DNA: TGCAGCGTTGGTTTCTCTGGAAACACCATATATTTT. As protein: CSVGFSGNTIYF.

This clonotype showed up many times. The V gene is TRBV9, the J gene TRBJ2-5, with D unresolved. Per germline, CDR1 SGDLS and CDR2 YYNGEE. Trimming pared 2 bases from V and 2 bases from J, leaving 10 bases between. The CDR3 has 14 amino acids. DNA for the CDR3: TGTGCCAGCAGCGTCACCAACAAACAAGAGACCCAGTACTTC. Encoded protein: CASSVTNKQETQYF.

This clonotype was picked up many times. The rearrangement joins TRBV5-1 to TRBJ2-2; the D call may be TRBD1 or TRBD2 (5 bases each). Germline-derived CDR1 and CDR2 are SGHRS and YFSETQ. V lost 2 bases and J lost 0, with 8 bases in between. This CDR3 is built from 15 residues. CDR3 DNA sequence: TGCGCCAGCAGCTTCGGGACGGCGAACACCGGGGAGCTGTTTTTT. Its translation is CASSFGTANTGELFF. Supplemented by reference TRBV5-1 and TRBJ2-2, the full variable domain reads KAGVTQTPRYLIKTRGQQVTLSCSPISGHRSVSWYQQTPGQGLQFLFEYFSETQRNKGNFPGRFSGRQFSNSRSEMNVSTLELGDSALYLCASSFGTANTGELFFGEGSRLTVL.

The rearrangement links TRBV10-3 to TRBJ1-1; D unresolved. The germline V and J ends were trimmed by 5 bases and 0 bases, with 10 bases remaining between them. The CDR3 sequence is 14 residues long. Germline V lookup: CDR1 ENHRY, CDR2 SYGVKD. For the CDR3, the DNA is TGTGCCATCAGTTCGCTCAGCGTGAACACTGAAGCTTTCTTT. It encodes CAISSLSVNTEAFF.

In this sample, this clonotype turned up many times. J is TRBJ2-1 and V is TRBV12-3 or TRBV12-4; 11 bases map to TRBD2. Trimming cost V 6 bases and J 7 bases; bases outside gene matches: 8. This CDR3 has 15 amino acids. The CDR3, as DNA: TGTGCCAGCAGAAATAGCGGGGGGGCCGGTAATGAGCAGTTCTTC. Translating gives CASRNSGGAGNEQFF.

At least ten counts were recorded for this clonotype. CDR3 region: CASSLTENQPQHF. The CDR3, as DNA: TGCGCCAGCAGCTTGACGGAGAATCAGCCCCAGCATTTT. V usage is TRBV5-1 and J usage is TRBJ1-5; no clear D. The CDR3 sequence is 13 residues long. Trimming pared 1 base from V and 4 bases from J, leaving 6 bases between. Germline CDR1 reads SGHRS; CDR2 reads YFSETQ.

This clonotype was found many times. The gene calls are TRBV12-3 or TRBV12-4 and TRBJ1-5; D perhaps matches TRBD1 (5 bases). The CDR3 covers 14 residues. Trimming left V 3 bases short and J 4 bases short, with 10 bases between. CDR3 sequence reads: CASSLGPHNQPQHF. The CDR3 DNA reads TGTGCCAGCAGTTTGGGACCGCATAATCAGCCCCAGCATTTT.

The rearrangement links TRBV7-8 to TRBJ1-2; no reliable D call. CDR3 length: 14 residues. Germline V lookup: CDR1 SGHVS, CDR2 FQNEAQ. V dropped 5 bases and J dropped 4 bases, with 14 bases sitting between them. CDR3 residues: CASSQKERVYGYTF. As DNA, the CDR3 is TGTGCCAGCAGCCAAAAGGAAAGGGTCTATGGCTACACCTTC.

In this sample, this clonotype turned up many times. This chain links TRBV28 with TRBJ2-7; possible D gene TRBD1, 6 bases. V was clipped by 6 bases and J by 0 bases, with 9 bases between them. This CDR3 has 13 amino acids. CDR1 is MDHEN, CDR2 SYDVKM, per germline. The CDR3 is CASSEGGSYEQYV. CDR3 sequence (DNA): TGTGCCAGCAGCGAAGGGGGCTCCTACGAGCAGTACGTC.

In this sample, this clonotype turned up many times. J is TRBJ2-3 and V is TRBV7-2; D unclear. The CDR3 consists of 15 residues. Germline V lookup: CDR1 SGHTA, CDR2 FQGNSA. Trimming removed 1 base from V and 1 base from J, with 9 bases in between. The CDR3 sequence is CASSLVGLGTDTQYF. The CDR3 coding sequence is TGTGCCAGCAGCTTAGTAGGGCTCGGCACAGATACGCAGTATTTT.

As regards this clonotype: The junction departs from the called germline gene at one end, perhaps through a read error. The rearrangement links TRBV5-1 to TRBJ1-1; D not certain. In germline, CDR1 is SGHRS, CDR2 YFSETQ. The CDR3 is 14 amino acids. The DNA for the CDR3 is TGTGCCAGCAGCAAGGGAAAGGGTAACACTGAAGCTTTCTTT. Translating gives CASSKGKGNTEAFF. Full variable domain (remainder filled in from reference TRBV5-1 and TRBJ1-1): KAGVTQTPRYLIKTRGQQVTLSCSPISGHRSVSWYQQTPGQGLQFLFEYFSETQRNKGNFPGRFSGRQFSNSRSEMNVSTLELGDSALYLCASSKGKGNTEAFFGQGTRLTVV.

In this sample, this clonotype turned up many times. The chain couples TRBV5-1 to TRBJ1-6; D remains ambiguous. Germline V gene sequence: CDR1 SGHRS, CDR2 YFSETQ. V was cut by 4 bases and J by 5 bases, with 16 bases left in between. The CDR3 is 16 amino acids. In DNA, the CDR3 is TGCGCCAGCAGCCACAACCCCAGGCGCGATAATTCACCCCTCCACTTT. It specifies CASSHNPRRDNSPLHF.

This clonotype appeared many times. The chain recombines TRBV9 with TRBJ1-4; tentative D call: TRBD1 (6 bases). Per germline, CDR1 SGDLS and CDR2 YYNGEE. V lost 0 bases and J 5 bases, leaving 11 bases between the germline ends. CDR3 size: 15 residues. As DNA, the CDR3 is TGTGCCAGCAGCGTAGCGCAGGGGATAAATGAAAAACTGTTTTTT. Protein: CASSVAQGINEKLFF. The complete variable domain, with remaining parts taken from reference TRBV9 and TRBJ1-4, reads DSGVTQTPKHLITATGQRVTLRCSPRSGDLSVYWYQQSLDQGLQFLIQYYNGEERAKGNILERFSAQQFPDLHSELNLSSLELGDSALYFCASSVAQGINEKLFFGSGTQLSVL.

This clonotype was recorded many times. This chain uses TRBV29-1 with TRBJ2-7, with TRBD2 matching over 8 bases. Losses at the gene ends were 3 bases for V and 7 bases for J; bases not matched to a gene: 8. This CDR3 has 13 residues. Germline CDR1 SQVTM, CDR2 ANQGSEA. CDR3 coding DNA: TGCAGCGTTGAGAGCGGGGGTAGAGGGGAGCAGTACTTC. It is translated as CSVESGGRGEQYF.

At least ten counts were recorded for this clonotype. This chain uses TRBV18 with TRBJ1-1, with D unclear. The ends were cut back, 2 bases at V and 3 bases at J, with 7 bases in the middle. CDR1 KGHSH and CDR2 LQKENI come from the germline V gene. CDR3 length: 13 residues. CDR3 nucleotide sequence: TGTGCCAGCTCACCATCCCATTACACTGAAGCTTTCTTT. Encoded protein: CASSPSHYTEAFF.

This clonotype was seen repeatedly, ten times or more. This chain joins TRBV6-5 and TRBJ2-3; D is possibly TRBD1 (5 bases). Trimming removed 5 bases at V and 2 bases at J, with 17 bases between. This CDR3 has 16 residues. Germline values: CDR1 MNHEY, CDR2 SVGAGI. CDR3: CASSPPGLHPTDTQYF. The CDR3 nucleotides are TGTGCCAGCAGTCCCCCAGGGTTGCACCCCACAGATACGCAGTATTTT.

This clonotype was found many times. The V and J genes are TRBV11-2 and TRBJ2-1; D is possibly TRBD1 or TRBD2 (5 bases each). Germline values: CDR1 SGHAT, CDR2 FQNNGV. The CDR3 length is 14 residues. The ends were cut back, 1 base at V and 9 bases at J, with 13 bases in the middle. For the CDR3, the DNA is TGTGCCAGCAGCTTAGTTCGGGGCGTCGGTGAGCAGTTCTTC. This translates into CASSLVRGVGEQFF.

The sample holds a few counts of this clonotype. The rearrangement links TRBV20-1 to TRBJ1-2; D may be TRBD1 (6 bases). The V end was cut by 6 bases, the J end by 4 bases, with 15 bases between. CDR1 and CDR2 from the germline V gene are DFQATT and SNEGSKA (reference sequence). CDR3 size: 13 residues. The CDR3, as DNA: TGCAGTGCCTGGGAGGACAGAAGCTATGGCTACACCTTC. Protein: CSAWEDRSYGYTF.

The sample holds many counts of this clonotype. The chain combines TRBV20-1 with TRBJ1-5; D gene ambiguous. Germline loops: CDR1 DFQATT, CDR2 SNEGSKA (reference sequence). Trimming left V 3 bases short and J 4 bases short, with 10 bases between. This CDR3 region has 13 residues. The CDR3 loop reads CSASGQHNQPQHF. In DNA, the CDR3 is TGCAGTGCTAGTGGGCAGCATAATCAGCCCCAGCATTTT.

This clonotype has at least ten counts. This sequence joins TRBV7-6 and TRBJ2-1, with 11 bases matching TRBD2. The CDR3 runs 15 residues. The V gene end was trimmed by 6 bases and the J gene end by 6 bases; junction bases not matched to a gene: 7. Germline V CDR1 and CDR2: SGHVS, FNYEAQ. For the CDR3, the DNA is TGTGCCAGCAGTTTTAGCGGGGGGGCTCCCAATGAGCAGTTCTTC. It translates to CASSFSGGAPNEQFF.

This clonotype appeared many times. V is TRBV5-5 and J is TRBJ1-2; the match to TRBD1 covers 7 bases. Germline assignment: CDR1 SGHKS and CDR2 YYEKEE (reference sequence). The CDR3 runs 12 residues. With V trimmed by 4 bases and J by 9 bases, 6 bases remained unmatched. The CDR3 DNA follows: TGTGCCAGCAGCGACCGACAGGGTCGCTACACCTTC. The encoded protein is CASSDRQGRYTF.

For this clonotype: One end of the junction is discordant with germline, which a read error may explain. The rearrangement links TRBV3-1 to TRBJ1-5; 7 bases line up with TRBD1. The germline V gene has CDR1 LGHDT and CDR2 YNNKEL (reference sequence). This CDR3 spans 14 amino acids. CDR3 sequence: CASSQDLGGQPQNF. The DNA for the CDR3 is TGTGCCAGCAGCCAAGATCTGGGGGGACAGCCCCAGAATTTT.

Regarding this clonotype: The junction does not match germline at one end; this may be a read error. The chain links TRBV5-4 to TRBJ1-6; D perhaps matches TRBD1 (6 bases). From germline, CDR1 is SGHNT and CDR2 YYREEE (reference sequence). The CDR3 is 16 residues long. In DNA form, the CDR3 reads TGTGCCAGCAGTTTGACACAGGGTTCTCGGAATTCACCCCTCAACTTT. This encodes CASSLTQGSRNSPLNF.

The rearrangement links TRBV7-9 to TRBJ2-1; D is perhaps TRBD2 (5 bases). The V end was cut by 2 bases, the J end by 5 bases, with 7 bases between. Germline V gene data show CDR1 as SEHNR and CDR2 as FQNEAQ (reference sequence). The CDR3 length is 13 residues. The CDR3 DNA reads TGTGCCAGCAGCTTAACTAGAAACAATGAGCAGTTCTTC. The encoded protein is CASSLTRNNEQFF.

About this clonotype itself: This may stem from a read error, because a much larger clone lies one nucleotide away. The chain combines TRBV5-6 with TRBJ2-3; 7 bases align to TRBD2. Germline-derived CDR1 and CDR2 are SGHDT and YYEEEE. The junction had 10 bases not matched to a gene; V was cut back by 1 base and J by 8 bases. The CDR3 contains 15 residues. CDR3 DNA: TGTGCCAGCAGCTTGTTCGGGGGGACCATACTTACGCAGTATTTT. The encoded protein is CASSLFGGTILTQYF.

This clonotype was recorded many times. The rearrangement uses TRBV20-1 and TRBJ2-3; 16 bases fit TRBD2. Germline V gives CDR1 DFQATT, CDR2 SNEGSKA (reference sequence). Trimming at V came to 5 bases and at J to 4 bases, leaving 6 bases not matched to a gene. This CDR3 spans 16 amino acids. The CDR3 DNA reads as TGCAGTGCTTCGGGACTAGCGGGGGGGCCCCCAGATACGCAGTATTTT. Protein sequence: CSASGLAGGPPDTQYF.